This entry describes one T cell receptor (beta chain). Its antigen is unknown. Germline V gene data show CDR1 as SQVTM and CDR2 as ANQGSEA. CDR3 length equals 14 residues. With 5 bases removed from V and 0 bases from J, the gap between germline ends came to 12 bases. The data originate from a study of response to subunit inactivated influenza vaccine. TCRdb analysed the RT-PCR reads with MiXCR anew, one entry per CDR3 protein. The sample has 450,000 to 600,000 distinct CDR3 sequences; about 17% are singletons. The study, taken as a whole, reports: Every seasonal influenza vaccination brings in few new T cells, the authors suggested.

The sequenced sample was CD4+ T cells sorted from PBMCs, obtained about 23 months after vaccination. The chain uses TRBV29-1 and TRBJ2-3; D possibly corresponds to TRBD2 (6 bases). The sequence derives from a man between 50 and 75 years old who received an inactivated influenza vaccine. The CDR3: CSVRESSSTDTQYF. The CDR3 nucleotides read TGCAGCGTTCGGGAGTCCTCGAGCACAGATACGCAGTATTTT.